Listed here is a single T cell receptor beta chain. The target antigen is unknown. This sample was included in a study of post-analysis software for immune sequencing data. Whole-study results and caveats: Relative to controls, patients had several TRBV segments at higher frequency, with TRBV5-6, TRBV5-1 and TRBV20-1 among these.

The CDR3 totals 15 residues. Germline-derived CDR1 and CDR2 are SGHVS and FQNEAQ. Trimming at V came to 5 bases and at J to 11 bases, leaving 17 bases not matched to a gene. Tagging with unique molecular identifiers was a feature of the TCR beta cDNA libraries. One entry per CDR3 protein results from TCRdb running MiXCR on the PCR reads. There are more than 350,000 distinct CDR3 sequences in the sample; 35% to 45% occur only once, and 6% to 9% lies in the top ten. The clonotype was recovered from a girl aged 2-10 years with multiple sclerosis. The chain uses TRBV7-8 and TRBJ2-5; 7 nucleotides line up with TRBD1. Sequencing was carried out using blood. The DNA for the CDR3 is TGTGCCAGCAGCCGCAATGACAGGGTGGACAATGAGCAGTACTTC. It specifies CASSRNDRVDNEQYF.